Given below is one T cell receptor beta chain in context. As processed by the authors: Quantification of nucleated cells was approximated via reference gene primer amplification. The table came from immunoSEQ multiplex PCR; TCRdb's copy has only in-frame clones and leaves some out. D and trimming come from the DNA, and the V and J calls and clone size come from that table. The sample records approximately 50,000 clones, 80% to 90% being singletons. These data belong to a study of blood T cell repertoires in COVID-19. Background on the study: PBMCs, B-cell-depleted T cells, or T cells provided the cDNA or gDNA that made up the material.

Specimen: peripheral blood. This clonotype was obtained from a woman aged 80 or over with acute or convalescent COVID-19.

In DNA form, the CDR3 reads TGTGCCAGCAGCATACGGGACAGGGGGGGTGAAAAACTGTTTTTT. Translating it yields CASSIRDRGGEKLFF. V usage is TRBV3-1 (or the pseudogene TRBV3-2) and J usage is TRBJ1-4; 11 bases agree with TRBD1. CDR3 length: 15 amino acids. Trimming removed 5 bases from V and 7 bases from J; junction bases left unmatched: 6. CDR1 and CDR2 (germline): LGHDT, YNNKEL (reference sequence).